The 12 T cell receptor beta chains below all came from one sample that was sequenced in a study of blood T cell repertoires in COVID-19. Profiling relied on immunoSEQ multiplex PCR, and the TCRdb table lists in-frame clones only, not all of them. Of more than 200,000 clones in the sample, approximately 80% were seen once. Material: peripheral blood. Source of these receptors: a middle-aged woman who had recovered from COVID-19.

The chain is built from TRBV19 and TRBJ1-1; 7 positions agree with TRBD1. The germline V gene has CDR1 LNHDA and CDR2 SQIVND (reference sequence). CDR3 length: 15 residues. Unmatched junction bases numbered 11, after V lost 7 bases and J lost 3 bases. The CDR3 sequence: CASNRKRDSHTEAFF. The DNA for the CDR3 is TGTGCCAGTAACCGTAAGAGGGACAGCCACACTGAAGCTTTCTTT.

J is TRBJ1-1 and V is TRBV2; D uncertain. Trimming took 6 bases from V and 7 from J, leaving 15 bases between them. From germline, CDR1 is SNHLY and CDR2 FYNNEI. The CDR3 spans 13 residues. DNA of the CDR3: TGTGCCAGCAGCCGAACGTCAGGATATGAAGCTTTCTTT. This translates into CASSRTSGYEAFF.

The chain uses TRBV4-3 and TRBJ1-1, with D perhaps TRBD1 (6 bases). Germline V gives CDR1 LGHNA, CDR2 YSLEER. V lost 1 base and J 7 bases, leaving 10 bases between the germline ends. The CDR3 covers 13 residues. The CDR3 DNA reads TGCGCCAGCAGCCAAGGCAGGGGTATTGAAGCTTTCTTT. This gives the protein CASSQGRGIEAFF.

The CDR3 region is CASSQETSGGYNEQFF. The CDR3 region has the DNA TGCGCCAGCAGCCAGGAGACTAGCGGGGGCTACAATGAGCAGTTCTTC. The chain joins TRBV4-3 to TRBJ2-1, with TRBD2 identical over 12 bases. This CDR3 comprises 16 residues. V was clipped by 3 bases and J by 3 bases; unmatched bases: 3. Germline values: CDR1 LGHNA, CDR2 YSLEER.

V gene TRBV7-2 combines with J gene TRBJ1-4, with 8 bases aligning to TRBD1. Germline values: CDR1 SGHTA, CDR2 FQGNSA. J gave up 8 bases and V 4 bases, and 6 bases lay outside the gene matches. This CDR3 has 14 residues. The CDR3, as DNA: TGTGCCAGCAGCTCCTACAGGGGGGAGGAAAAACTGTTTTTT. Amino acids: CASSSYRGEEKLFF.

The chain couples TRBV7-2 to TRBJ2-7, with 11 bases aligning to TRBD2. The CDR3 has 15 amino acids. In germline, CDR1 is SGHTA, CDR2 FQGNSA. The J segment lost 5 bases and the V segment lost 3 bases, leaving 6 bases of the junction unmatched. The CDR3 region is CASSFRLAGYHEQYF. As DNA, the CDR3 is TGTGCCAGCAGCTTTAGACTAGCGGGGTACCACGAGCAGTACTTC.

This sequence joins TRBV9 and TRBJ2-5, with D perhaps TRBD2 (6 bases). Trimming took 3 bases from V and 5 from J, leaving 17 bases between them. The CDR3 has 15 residues. Germline CDR1 is SGDLS and CDR2 is YYNGEE. The CDR3 sequence: CASSEGSGPGETQYF. The CDR3 region has the DNA TGTGCCAGCAGCGAGGGGAGCGGGCCGGGGGAGACCCAGTACTTC.

V and J are TRBV5-6 and TRBJ2-5; 7 positions agree with TRBD1. The CDR3 extends over 13 amino acids. Per the germline V gene, CDR1 is SGHDT and CDR2 is YYEEEE. V gave up 3 bases and J gave up 4 bases; unmatched junction bases: 3. CDR3 in DNA: TGTGCCAGCAGCTGGGGACAGCTAGAGACCCAGTACTTC. Protein product: CASSWGQLETQYF.

This clone was recorded only once. The rearrangement joins TRBV4-1 to TRBJ2-1, with a possible D match to TRBD2 (6 bases). The V and J ends lost 1 base and 8 bases respectively, with 18 bases between them. Germline V lookup: CDR1 MGHRA, CDR2 YSYEKL. This CDR3 comprises 16 residues. The CDR3 DNA sequence: TGCGCCAGCAGCCAAGGCGTTATCCGGGGCGGGGATGAGCAGTTCTTC. Protein product: CASSQGVIRGGDEQFF.

This clone was seen more than once but under ten times. This sequence joins TRBV12-3 or TRBV12-4 and TRBJ1-2; 9 nucleotides align to TRBD1. V was clipped by 4 bases and J by 7 bases; unmatched bases: 4. This CDR3 has 13 amino acids. The DNA for the CDR3 is TGTGCCAGCAGTTCCGGGACAGGGTCTGGCTACACCTTC. Translated, it gives CASSSGTGSGYTF.

This clone was picked up one time. V is TRBV5-1 and J is TRBJ2-5; 8 nucleotides line up with TRBD1. From germline, CDR1 is SGHRS and CDR2 YFSETQ. This CDR3 comprises 14 residues. The ends lost 4 bases at V and 6 bases at J; junction bases unmatched: 8. CDR3 sequence (DNA): TGCGCCAGCAGCCCCTCACAGGGGGAGCAGACCCAGTACTTC. Amino acids: CASSPSQGEQTQYF.

The V and J genes are TRBV18 and TRBJ1-1; D unclear. Germline V gene sequence: CDR1 KGHSH, CDR2 LQKENI. V was pared by 4 bases and J by 2 bases, with 8 bases between. The CDR3 loop spans 13 amino acids. The CDR3 coding sequence is TGTGCCAGCTCACAGAGAGGTAACACTGAAGCTTTCTTT. This gives the protein CASSQRGNTEAFF.